This passage covers 10 T cell receptor beta chains from one sample sequenced in a study of T cells in localized non-small cell lung cancer (dated by TCRdb to about 2020). Libraries were prepared through the immunoSEQ multiplex PCR assay. This is the immuneACCESS table as TCRdb keeps it, with only in-frame sequences that have V and J called. A part of the clones is gone; compared with another copy, unresolved V genes explain less than half, and the rest is unexplained. The table for this sample lists almost 35,000 clones; just over 90% of them were counted only once. 7% to 9.5% of the sample goes to the ten largest clones. The source was peripheral blood, collected before any cancer treatment. The receptors stem from a female donor older than 55 with stage I lung adenocarcinoma.

The chain carries TRBV5-1 and TRBJ2-7; TRBD2 aligns across 10 bases. The ends lost 4 bases at V and 1 base at J; junction bases unmatched: 2. The germline V gene has CDR1 SGHRS and CDR2 YFSETQ. The CDR3 runs to 14 residues. The CDR3 sequence is CASSLSGGSYEQYV. Written as DNA, the CDR3 is TGCGCCAGCAGCCTTAGCGGGGGGTCCTACGAGCAGTACGTC.

This clone has a handful of counts. The chain recombines TRBV6-1 with TRBJ1-4; no clear D. The CDR3 consists of 12 residues. Germline values: CDR1 MNHNS, CDR2 SASEGT. With 2 bases removed from V and 8 bases from J, the gap between germline ends came to 6 bases. CDR3 region: CASSELGEKLFF. CDR3 DNA: TGTGCCAGCAGTGAACTAGGGGAAAAACTGTTTTTT.

The chain is built from TRBV28 and TRBJ1-2; 8 positions agree with TRBD1. The CDR3 is 14 residues long. Germline V CDR1 and CDR2: MDHEN, SYDVKM. Trimming cost V 5 bases and J 7 bases; bases outside gene matches: 9. The chain's CDR3 is CASSIPQGAGGYTF. DNA for the CDR3: TGTGCCAGCAGTATACCCCAGGGGGCCGGTGGCTACACCTTC.

The chain joins TRBV7-9 to TRBJ2-2; TRBD1 agrees at 10 bases. Germline CDR1 and CDR2: SEHNR and FQNEAQ (reference sequence). This CDR3 has 15 residues. The junction had 6 bases not matched to a gene; V was cut back by 5 bases and J by 6 bases. The CDR3 protein is CASSESGTGAGELFF. DNA for the CDR3: TGTGCCAGCAGCGAATCCGGGACAGGGGCCGGGGAGCTGTTTTTT.

As to this clone: Within the sample, other DNA sequences also encode this same CDR3. This chain connects TRBV5-6 to TRBJ2-1; D ambiguous. The V end lost 5 bases, the J end lost 8 bases, and 11 bases lay between the germline ends. Germline V lookup: CDR1 SGHDT, CDR2 YYEEEE. CDR3 length: 12 residues. Written as DNA, the CDR3 is TGTGCCAGCAGTCAGGCGATCGATGAGCAGTTCTTC. It is translated as CASSQAIDEQFF.

The chain is built from TRBV21-1 and TRBJ1-4. TRBV21-1 is labeled a pseudogene. The CDR3 length is 12 residues. CDR3 amino acids: CASSKFGEKLFF. In DNA form, the CDR3 reads TGTGCCAGCAGCAAATTTGGAGAAAAACTGTTTTTT.

This CDR3 reads CASSIGAYEQYF. As DNA, the CDR3 is TGTGCCAGCAGTATTGGGGCCTACGAGCAGTACTTC. The J gene is TRBJ2-7, the V gene TRBV25-1; D gene unclear. CDR1 is MGHDK, CDR2 SYGVNS, per germline. This CDR3 has 12 residues. V was pared by 5 bases and J by 2 bases, with 7 bases between.

This chain uses TRBV7-9 with TRBJ2-7; perhaps D is TRBD1 or TRBD2 (5 bases each). V was trimmed by 5 bases and J by 6 bases, leaving 11 bases between them. CDR1 and CDR2 from the germline V gene are SEHNR and FQNEAQ (reference sequence). CDR3 length: 12 residues. CDR3: CASSRGDFEQYV. CDR3 bases: TGTGCCAGCAGCAGAGGGGATTTCGAGCAGTACGTC.

This clone appeared once. The genes are TRBV28 and TRBJ2-1; D might be TRBD2 (5 bases). The CDR3 sequence is 13 residues long. The germline CDR1 and CDR2 sequences are MDHEN and SYDVKM. Trimming left V 6 bases short and J 6 bases short, with 12 bases between. CDR3 protein: CASSPGVSNEQFF. The CDR3, as DNA: TGTGCCAGCAGCCCCGGGGTATCCAATGAGCAGTTCTTC.

The genes are TRBV7-2 and TRBJ1-4; a possible D gene is TRBD1 (6 bases). The ends were cut back, 4 bases at V and 0 bases at J, with 12 bases in the middle. This CDR3 has 16 amino acids. Germline loops: CDR1 SGHTA, CDR2 FQGNSA. This CDR3 is CASSSDRSATNEKLFF. CDR3 nucleotide sequence: TGTGCCAGCAGCTCCGACAGGAGTGCAACTAATGAAAAACTGTTTTTT.